The source of this TCR beta chain is a study of breast tumors, draining lymph nodes, adjacent tissues. Study findings and constraints: Luminal-like breast cancer showed significantly greater tumor-nontumor repertoire similarity than basal-like breast cancer did. Tumor TCR diversity was below lymph nodes but above nontumor tissue. The lymph node origin of tumor T cells was framed as consistent with a hypothesis, not demonstrated. Findings are consistent with lymph node origin and intratumoral expansion of most tumor T cells.

V lost 1 base to trimming and J lost 6 bases; unmatched junction nucleotides: 12. CDR3 length: 18 residues. CDR1 and CDR2 (germline): KGHDR, SFDVKD. From the multiplex PCR reads, TCRdb called clonotypes with MiXCR, one entry per CDR3 protein. The sample lists about 200,000 distinct CDR3 sequences, roughly 31% occurring once. Samples came from axillary lymph nodes draining the breast cancer. On this clonotype itself: Its antigen is unidentified.

The gene calls are TRBV24-1 and TRBJ1-4; 8 bases match TRBD1. The TCR sequence derives from a female donor with breast cancer. Some clones in this sample may be carry-over from other donors' samples. Source material: axillary lymph node tissue. For the CDR3, the DNA is TGTGCCACCAGTGATTTCGGGCAGGGGGCGACTAAGGATGAAAAACTGTTTTTT. It encodes CATSDFGQGATKDEKLFF.